This T cell receptor beta chain was obtained from a study of radiotherapy plus CTLA-4 blockade in lung cancer. Germline CDR1 reads SGDLS; CDR2 reads YYNGEE. V lost 2 bases, J lost 5 bases, and 4 bases lay in between. The CDR3 extends over 12 amino acids. The data were produced by immunoSEQ multiplex PCR, yet TCRdb's version contains in-frame clones alone and is incomplete. The table lists fewer than 75,000 clones, around 87% of them singletons. This clonotype was obtained from a human donor with non-small cell lung cancer that progressed on radiotherapy plus ipilimumab. The source material was peripheral blood, sampled from a patient treated with radiotherapy plus ipilimumab. The V call is TRBV9, the J call TRBJ2-2; D ambiguous. The DNA for the CDR3 is TGTGCCAGCAGCGTCTCGACCGGGGAGCTGTTTTTT. Translated: CASSVSTGELFF.